The 31 T cell receptor beta chains below all came from one sample that was sequenced in a study of long-term antiretroviral therapy in people with HIV. Sequencing used immunoSEQ v3.0 at survey level. Profiled with immunoSEQ multiplex PCR; TCRdb holds only in-frame clones, not every one. The sample has tens of thousands of clones, 81% seen once. The specimen comprised unsorted PBMCs, sampled 1.5 years after starting antiretroviral therapy. These receptors came from a man younger than 40 with HIV.

The genes are TRBV30 and TRBJ1-5; 8 bases line up with TRBD1. The CDR3 covers 14 residues. Germline-derived CDR1 and CDR2 are GTSNPN and SVGIG (reference sequence). Germline trimming cut 1 base from V and 7 bases from J; bases unmatched to any gene: 6. CDR3 protein: CAWSANRGWQPQHF. In nucleotides, the CDR3 is TGTGCCTGGAGTGCGAACAGGGGGTGGCAGCCCCAGCATTTT.

The chain joins TRBV9 to TRBJ2-7, with 9 bases aligning to TRBD2. V lost 4 bases, J lost 0 bases, and 8 bases stayed unmatched. This CDR3 has 16 amino acids. Per the germline V gene, CDR1 is SGDLS and CDR2 is YYNGEE. CDR3 nucleotides: TGTGCCAGCAGCCCTCCTAGCGGGGCCAGCTCCTACGAGCAGTACTTC. Its translation: CASSPPSGASSYEQYF.

This clone was detected a few times. This chain's CDR3 is CASSIRGQGPGTEAFF. The CDR3 DNA sequence: TGTGCCAGTAGTATTCGGGGACAGGGACCCGGCACTGAAGCTTTCTTT. The rearrangement uses TRBV19 and TRBJ1-1, with TRBD1 matching 9 bases. Germline CDR1 and CDR2: LNHDA and SQIVND (reference sequence). Trimming at V came to 3 bases and at J to 4 bases, leaving 9 bases not matched to a gene. This CDR3 is built from 16 residues.

The chain combines TRBV7-2 with TRBJ2-3, with D perhaps TRBD1 (5 bases). This CDR3 region has 15 residues. V was shortened by 1 base and J by 4 bases, with 12 bases between the two germline ends. Germline assignment: CDR1 SGHTA and CDR2 FQGNSA. This chain's CDR3 is CASSLEGREPDTQYF. The CDR3 DNA reads as TGTGCCAGCAGCTTAGAAGGCAGGGAACCAGATACGCAGTATTTT. Drawing the rest from reference TRBV7-2 and TRBJ2-3, the complete variable domain is GAGVSQSPSNKVTEKGKDVELRCDPISGHTALYWYRQSLGQGLEFLIYFQGNSAPDKSGLPSDRFSAERTGGSVSTLTIQRTQQEDSAVYLCASSLEGREPDTQYFGPGTRLTVL.

V is TRBV29-1 and J is TRBJ2-2, with TRBD1 as a possible D gene (6 bases). V lost 4 bases, J lost 7 bases, and 16 bases lay in between. Per germline, CDR1 SQVTM and CDR2 ANQGSEA. The CDR3 runs 14 residues. This CDR3 is CSVVFAKGGGELFF. CDR3 nucleotide sequence: TGCAGCGTTGTCTTTGCTAAAGGGGGCGGGGAGCTGTTTTTT.

This chain links TRBV19 with TRBJ2-1; 9 bases fit TRBD2. CDR1 and CDR2 from the germline V gene are LNHDA and SQIVND (reference sequence). J gave up 0 bases and V 7 bases, and 7 bases lay outside the gene matches. The CDR3 has 16 amino acids. CDR3 loop: CASKASGDSSYNEQFF. The CDR3 DNA is TGTGCCAGTAAGGCTAGCGGGGACAGCTCCTACAATGAGCAGTTCTTC.

The J gene is TRBJ2-5, the V gene TRBV6-5; 7 bases line up with TRBD2. The germline V gene encodes CDR1 MNHEY and CDR2 SVGAGI. This CDR3 region has 16 residues. The V gene end was trimmed by 0 bases and the J gene end by 4 bases; junction bases not matched to a gene: 8. The CDR3 nucleotides read TGTGCCAGCAGTTACTCGACCCGGACTAGTAGAGAGACCCAGTACTTC. Protein sequence: CASSYSTRTSRETQYF.

This chain uses TRBV13 with TRBJ2-1; 9 nucleotides agree with TRBD2. Germline trimming cut 2 bases from V and 7 bases from J; bases unmatched to any gene: 9. Germline V gene lookup returns CDR1 PRHDT and CDR2 FYEKMQ (reference sequence). CDR3 length equals 16 residues. CDR3 DNA sequence: TGTGCCAGCAGCTTACTGGGACTAGCAACGTCGAATGAGCAGTTCTTC. This translates into CASSLLGLATSNEQFF.

The V gene is TRBV5-8, the J gene TRBJ1-2, with 9 bases that match TRBD1. The CDR3 sequence is 16 residues long. Trimming at V came to 8 bases and at J to 0 bases, leaving 11 bases not matched to a gene. Germline V CDR1 and CDR2: SGHTS, YDEGEE. This chain's CDR3 is CARGVWGQGSNYGYTF. The CDR3 DNA is TGTGCCAGAGGGGTTTGGGGACAGGGTTCTAACTATGGCTACACCTTC.

J is TRBJ2-2 and V is TRBV7-6, with D possibly TRBD1 on 5 matching bases. Germline CDR1 is SGHVS and CDR2 is FNYEAQ. V gave up 5 bases and J gave up 2 bases, with 24 bases separating them. The CDR3 runs to 19 residues. The CDR3 here is CASSRGRVEVSPNTGELFF. CDR3 bases: TGTGCCAGCAGCAGAGGCAGGGTTGAGGTCTCCCCCAACACCGGGGAGCTGTTTTTT.

The chain has TRBV15 and TRBJ1-1; D gene ambiguous. Germline CDR1 and CDR2: LNHNV and YYDKDF (reference sequence). V was trimmed by 0 bases and J by 6 bases, leaving 11 bases between them. The CDR3 covers 14 residues. The CDR3 DNA is TGTGCCACCAGCAGAGATGTAAAGGGTCCTGAAGCTTTCTTT. It encodes CATSRDVKGPEAFF.

The chain employs TRBV28 and TRBJ1-5, with 9 nucleotides matching TRBD1. The germline V gene encodes CDR1 MDHEN and CDR2 SYDVKM. V lost 0 bases, J lost 0 bases, and 0 bases stayed unmatched. This CDR3 spans 16 amino acids. DNA of the CDR3: TGTGCCAGCAGTTTATGGGGACAGGGTAGCAATCAGCCCCAGCATTTT. Protein sequence: CASSLWGQGSNQPQHF.

This clone has more than one count but fewer than ten. The CDR3 bases are TGTGCCACCAGGGGGGAAGCTAATCAGCCCCAGCATTTT. Its protein product is CATRGEANQPQHF. The rearrangement uses TRBV10-3 and TRBJ1-5, with 7 bases lining up with TRBD1. The CDR3 length is 13 residues. With V trimmed by 10 bases and J by 4 bases, 7 bases remained unmatched. Germline V gene lookup returns CDR1 ENHRY and CDR2 SYGVKD.

The chain carries TRBV9 and TRBJ2-7, with D possibly being TRBD1 (5 bases). Trimming stripped 0 bases from V and 5 bases from J, with 12 bases between. Germline CDR1 and CDR2: SGDLS and YYNGEE. The CDR3 sequence is 14 residues long. CDR3 sequence (DNA): TGTGCCAGCAGCGTAGATCCCAGGGCCAACGAGCAGTACTTC. It yields the protein CASSVDPRANEQYF. Variable domain in full (rest from reference TRBV9 and TRBJ2-7): DSGVTQTPKHLITATGQRVTLRCSPRSGDLSVYWYQQSLDQGLQFLIQYYNGEERAKGNILERFSAQQFPDLHSELNLSSLELGDSALYFCASSVDPRANEQYFGPGTRLTVT.

CDR3: CASSQAASPLHF. Here the CDR3 DNA reads TGTGCCAGCAGCCAAGCGGCTTCACCCCTCCACTTT. The V and J genes are TRBV14 and TRBJ1-6; no firm D call. The V and J ends lost 1 base and 9 bases respectively, with 4 bases between them. The germline CDR1 and CDR2 sequences are SGHDN and FVKESK. The length of the CDR3 is 12 residues.

V gene TRBV7-9 combines with J gene TRBJ1-2; 10 bases align to TRBD1. The CDR3 runs to 17 residues. The ends lost 3 bases at V and 0 bases at J; junction bases unmatched: 7. Looked up from germline, CDR1 is SEHNR and CDR2 is FQNEAQ (reference sequence). CDR3 protein: CASSLPDRGLSNYGYTF. CDR3 nucleotide sequence: TGTGCCAGCAGCTTGCCCGACAGGGGGCTGTCTAACTATGGCTACACCTTC.

The chain couples TRBV6-1 to TRBJ1-4, with D tentatively TRBD1 (6 bases). The CDR3 length is 15 residues. Trimming removed 4 bases at V and 8 bases at J, with 17 bases between. Germline V gene lookup returns CDR1 MNHNS and CDR2 SASEGT. The CDR3 loop reads CASSGWTAVGEKLFF. The DNA of the CDR3 is TGTGCCAGCAGTGGTTGGACAGCCGTCGGGGAAAAACTGTTTTTT.

This clone was observed a handful of times. The CDR3 region is CAGARVNTEAFF. The CDR3 DNA is TGTGCCGGCGCACGGGTGAACACTGAAGCTTTCTTT. The V gene is TRBV30, the J gene TRBJ1-1; D gene unclear. Per the germline V gene, CDR1 is GTSNPN and CDR2 is SVGIG (reference sequence). The CDR3 extends over 12 amino acids. Trimming pared 8 bases from V and 0 bases from J, leaving 10 bases between.

The V and J genes are TRBV5-1 and TRBJ1-1; a weak D match, TRBD1 (6 bases). Germline CDR1 reads SGHRS; CDR2 reads YFSETQ. This CDR3 region has 13 residues. With 2 bases removed from V and 9 bases from J, the gap between germline ends came to 14 bases. CDR3 sequence: CASSLVQGEKAFF. The DNA for the CDR3 is TGCGCCAGCAGCTTAGTACAGGGCGAGAAAGCTTTCTTT.

The chain employs TRBV27 and TRBJ2-1; D might be TRBD1 or TRBD2, each matching 5 bases. The V and J ends lost 2 bases and 3 bases respectively, with 17 bases between them. The CDR3 covers 17 residues. The V gene's germline CDR1 is MNHEY and CDR2 SMNVEV (reference sequence). CDR3 sequence reads: CASSLEGRTSRYNEQFF. Here the CDR3 DNA reads TGTGCCAGCAGTTTAGAGGGACGGACGTCCCGCTACAATGAGCAGTTCTTC.

This clone appeared a few times. This chain connects TRBV2 to TRBJ1-5; a possible D gene is TRBD1 (6 bases). The V gene lost 9 bases and the J gene lost 0 bases, with 15 bases spanning the gap. Germline V CDR1 and CDR2: SNHLY, FYNNEI. The CDR3 runs to 15 residues. Here the CDR3 reads CASSGRGYSNQPQHF. CDR3 nucleotide sequence: TGTGCCAGTTCCGGGAGGGGGTATAGCAATCAGCCCCAGCATTTT.

V and J are TRBV27 and TRBJ2-1, with 14 nucleotides matching TRBD2. Germline V gene data show CDR1 as MNHEY and CDR2 as SMNVEV (reference sequence). V gave up 5 bases and J gave up 6 bases; unmatched junction bases: 12. CDR3 size: 18 residues. The CDR3: CASSPGLAGGPSFNEQFF. In DNA, the CDR3 is TGTGCCAGCAGTCCCGGACTAGCGGGGGGCCCGTCTTTCAATGAGCAGTTCTTC.

The chain joins TRBV5-1 to TRBJ2-7, with 9 bases fitting TRBD1. Germline V gene lookup returns CDR1 SGHRS and CDR2 YFSETQ. Trimming cost V 0 bases and J 5 bases; bases outside gene matches: 3. The CDR3 has 14 amino acids. The CDR3 DNA follows: TGCGCCAGCAGCTTGGGGGACAGGGACAACGAGCAGTACTTC. It translates to CASSLGDRDNEQYF. Combining the CDR3 with reference TRBV5-1 and TRBJ2-7 gives the whole variable domain KAGVTQTPRYLIKTRGQQVTLSCSPISGHRSVSWYQQTPGQGLQFLFEYFSETQRNKGNFPGRFSGRQFSNSRSEMNVSTLELGDSALYLCASSLGDRDNEQYFGPGTRLTVT.

This clone was counted between two and nine times. J is TRBJ1-5 and V is TRBV2; TRBD1 is a possible D gene (6 bases). Germline lookup yields CDR1 SNHLY and CDR2 FYNNEI. V lost 6 bases to trimming and J lost 0 bases, with 15 bases between them. This CDR3 comprises 16 residues. CDR3: CASRLTGPSSNQPQHF. The CDR3, as DNA: TGTGCCAGCAGGCTTACAGGGCCCTCTAGCAATCAGCCCCAGCATTTT.

The chain couples TRBV19 to TRBJ1-5; TRBD1 is a possible D gene (5 bases). CDR3 length: 16 residues. V dropped 7 bases and J dropped 2 bases, with 18 bases sitting between them. Germline V CDR1 and CDR2: LNHDA, SQIVND (reference sequence). The DNA for the CDR3 is TGTGCCAGTACCCGGGGGAGGGGTATACGCAATCAGCCCCAGCATTTT. Translation gives CASTRGRGIRNQPQHF.

In the case of this clone: Germline is not matched at one junction end, which may reflect a read error. This rearrangement joins TRBV7-7 to TRBJ2-3; the D gene is possibly TRBD1 (5 bases). The CDR3 is 16 amino acids. Looked up from germline, CDR1 is SSHAT and CDR2 is FNYEAQ (reference sequence). CDR3 in amino acids: CASSLGVGSLTDTQYF. The CDR3 DNA sequence: TGTGCTAGCAGCTTAGGGGTAGGGTCCCTCACAGATACGCAGTATTTT. The whole variable domain, remainder taken from reference TRBV7-7 and TRBJ2-3, is GAGVSQSPRYKVTKRGQDVTLRCDPISSHATLYWYQQALGQGPEFLTYFNYEAQPDKSGLPSDRFSAERPEGSISTLTIQRTEQRDSAMYRCASSLGVGSLTDTQYFGPGTRLTVL.

The rearrangement joins TRBV15 to TRBJ2-1, with D possibly being TRBD2 (7 bases). With 6 bases removed from V and 5 bases from J, the gap between germline ends came to 11 bases. CDR1 LNHNV and CDR2 YYDKDF come from the germline V gene (reference sequence). This CDR3 is built from 13 residues. The CDR3 nucleotides read TGTGCCACCAGTCGGGGGGCCAACAATGAGCAGTTCTTC. This codes for CATSRGANNEQFF.

The V gene is TRBV5-1, the J gene TRBJ2-3; TRBD2 aligns across 12 bases. V lost 2 bases and J lost 2; bases outside the gene matches: 3. CDR1 and CDR2 from the germline V gene are SGHRS and YFSETQ. The CDR3 is 16 amino acids. The CDR3 sequence is CASSFLAGGPTDTQYF. CDR3 coding DNA: TGCGCCAGCAGCTTCCTAGCGGGAGGGCCCACAGATACGCAGTATTTT.

V gene TRBV7-9 combines with J gene TRBJ2-1; 7 bases agree with TRBD1. Trimming took 8 bases from V and 6 from J; bases not matched to a gene: 13. Germline loops: CDR1 SEHNR, CDR2 FQNEAQ (reference sequence). The CDR3 has 15 residues. The chain's CDR3 is CASFRGGQLSNEQFF. The DNA of the CDR3 is TGTGCCAGCTTCCGAGGGGGACAGCTGTCCAATGAGCAGTTCTTC.

The chain links TRBV5-1 to TRBJ2-7; TRBD1 might be the D (5 bases). The V end lost 2 bases, the J end lost 3 bases, and 12 bases lay between the germline ends. The CDR3 is made up of 14 amino acids. The germline CDR1 and CDR2 sequences are SGHRS and YFSETQ. The CDR3 reads CASSFSQGYYEQYF. The CDR3 nucleotides read TGCGCCAGCAGCTTTTCTCAGGGCTACTACGAGCAGTACTTC.

The chain links TRBV7-2 to TRBJ2-7; D gene uncertain. There are 13 residues in the CDR3. Germline V gene data show CDR1 as SGHTA and CDR2 as FQGNSA. Trimming left V 4 bases short and J 2 bases short, with 9 bases between. The CDR3 DNA sequence: TGTGCCAGCAGCTGGACCGGAGCCTACGAGCAGTACTTC. Its protein is CASSWTGAYEQYF.